The clone carrying this T cell receptor beta chain has only one observation. The data belong to a study of control samples from healthy donors and cancer patients. The CDR3 sequence is 14 residues long. Trimming removed 0 bases from V and 5 bases from J, with 10 bases in between. The germline V gene encodes CDR1 LNHDA and CDR2 SQIVND (reference sequence). Sequenced by immunoSEQ multiplex PCR; TCRdb stores in-frame clones only, minus some. The sample consists of roughly 120,000 clones, about 90% of them appearing once. J is TRBJ1-2 and V is TRBV19; D gene uncertain. This TCR came from a man aged 50 or older in good health. The specimen was blood. The CDR3 here is CASSIENSRYGYTF. Here the CDR3 DNA reads TGTGCCAGTAGTATAGAGAACAGTCGATATGGCTACACCTTC. Supplemented by reference TRBV19 and TRBJ1-2, the full variable domain reads DGGITQSPKYLFRKEGQNVTLSCEQNLNHDAMYWYRQDPGQGLRLIYYSQIVNDFQKGDIAEGYSVSREKKESFPLTVTSAQKNPTAFYLCASSIENSRYGYTFGSGTRLTVV.